The clone carrying this T cell receptor beta chain came up many times. This sample is drawn from a study of T-cell reconstitution after alpha-beta-depleted transplantation in children. TCRbeta library construction was performed incorporating unique molecular identifiers. One entry per CDR3 protein, called by TCRdb with MiXCR from the PCR reads. Among 600,000 to 700,000 distinct CDR3 sequences listed, roughly 17% were seen once. The CDR3 covers 13 residues. CDR1 and CDR2 (germline): PRHDT, FYEKMQ (reference sequence). Trimming took off 3 bases at V and 7 bases at J, with 13 bases between the two ends. The rearrangement uses TRBV13 and TRBJ2-7; D not resolved. The source of this sequence is a human donor who donated a stem cell graft to a child with acute myeloid leukemia. The sample was PBMCs from the stem cell graft donor, taken from the stem cell graft. CDR3 region: CASSLGSSGEQYF. In DNA form, the CDR3 reads TGTGCCAGCAGCTTGGGGTCTTCCGGGGAGCAGTACTTC.